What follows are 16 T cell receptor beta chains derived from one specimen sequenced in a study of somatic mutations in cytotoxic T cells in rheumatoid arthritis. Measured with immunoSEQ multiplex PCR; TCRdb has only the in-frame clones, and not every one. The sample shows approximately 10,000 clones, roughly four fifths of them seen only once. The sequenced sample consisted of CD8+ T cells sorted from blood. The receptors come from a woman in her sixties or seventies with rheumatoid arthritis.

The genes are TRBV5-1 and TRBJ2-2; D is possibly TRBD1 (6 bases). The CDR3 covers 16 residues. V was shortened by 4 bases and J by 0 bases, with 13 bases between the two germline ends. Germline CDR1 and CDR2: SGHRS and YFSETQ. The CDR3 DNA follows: TGCGCCAGCAGCCCGCGGACAGAACCGAACACCGGGGAGCTGTTTTTT. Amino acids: CASSPRTEPNTGELFF.

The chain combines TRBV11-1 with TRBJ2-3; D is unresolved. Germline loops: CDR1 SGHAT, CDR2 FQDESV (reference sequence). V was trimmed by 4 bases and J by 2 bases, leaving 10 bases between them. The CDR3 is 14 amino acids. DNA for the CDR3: TGTGCCAGCAGCTCCTCCTCTACCACAGATACGCAGTATTTT. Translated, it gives CASSSSSTTDTQYF.

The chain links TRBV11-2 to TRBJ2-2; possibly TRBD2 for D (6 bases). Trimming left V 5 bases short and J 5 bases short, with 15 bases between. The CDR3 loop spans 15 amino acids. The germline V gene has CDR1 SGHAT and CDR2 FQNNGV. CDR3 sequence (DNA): TGTGCCAGCAGCCCCGGGACTTTTTTGACCGGGGAGCTGTTTTTT. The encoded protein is CASSPGTFLTGELFF. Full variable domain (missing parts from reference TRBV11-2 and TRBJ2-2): EAGVAQSPRYKIIEKRQSVAFWCNPISGHATLYWYQQILGQGPKLLIQFQNNGVVDDSQLPKDRFSAERLKGVDSTLKIQPAKLEDSAVYLCASSPGTFLTGELFFGEGSRLTVL.

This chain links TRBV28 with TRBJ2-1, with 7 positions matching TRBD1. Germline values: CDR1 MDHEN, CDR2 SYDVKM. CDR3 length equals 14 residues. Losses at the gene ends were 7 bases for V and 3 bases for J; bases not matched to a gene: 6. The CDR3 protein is CASINRGGYNEQFF. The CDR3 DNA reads TGTGCCAGCATTAACAGGGGCGGCTACAATGAGCAGTTCTTC.

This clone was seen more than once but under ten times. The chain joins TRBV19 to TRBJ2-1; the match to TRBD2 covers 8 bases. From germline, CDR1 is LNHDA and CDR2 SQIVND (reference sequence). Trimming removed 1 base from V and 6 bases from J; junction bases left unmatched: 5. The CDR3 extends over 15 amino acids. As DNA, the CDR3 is TGTGCCAGTAGTATAGGGGCGAGCGGGGGCAATGAGCAGTTCTTC. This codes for CASSIGASGGNEQFF.

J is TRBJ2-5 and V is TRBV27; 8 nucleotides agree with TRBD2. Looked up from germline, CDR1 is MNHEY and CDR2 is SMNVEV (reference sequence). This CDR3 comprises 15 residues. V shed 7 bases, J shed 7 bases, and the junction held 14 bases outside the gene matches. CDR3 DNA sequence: TGTGCCAGCAACTCTGTACCGAGCGGGAGTGGGACCCAGTACTTC. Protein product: CASNSVPSGSGTQYF.

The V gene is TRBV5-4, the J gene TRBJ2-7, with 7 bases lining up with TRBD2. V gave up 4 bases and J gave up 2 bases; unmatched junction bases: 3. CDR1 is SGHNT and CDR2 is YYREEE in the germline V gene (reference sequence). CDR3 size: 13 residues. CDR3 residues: CASSPGGTYEQYF. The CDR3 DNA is TGTGCCAGCAGCCCGGGAGGAACCTACGAGCAGTACTTC.

Here the CDR3 DNA reads TGTGCCAGTCGGAGGGATGAGACCCAGTACTTC. Its translation is CASRRDETQYF. The genes are TRBV27 and TRBJ2-5; D might be TRBD2 (6 bases). Germline V gene lookup returns CDR1 MNHEY and CDR2 SMNVEV (reference sequence). The length of the CDR3 is 11 residues. The germline V and J ends were trimmed by 9 bases and 5 bases, with 10 bases remaining between them.

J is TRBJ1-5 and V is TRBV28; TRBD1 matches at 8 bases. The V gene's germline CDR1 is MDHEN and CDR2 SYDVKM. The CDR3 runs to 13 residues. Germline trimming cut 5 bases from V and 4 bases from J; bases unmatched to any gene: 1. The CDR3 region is CASSRQGNQPQHF. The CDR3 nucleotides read TGTGCCAGCAGTCGACAGGGGAATCAGCCCCAGCATTTT.

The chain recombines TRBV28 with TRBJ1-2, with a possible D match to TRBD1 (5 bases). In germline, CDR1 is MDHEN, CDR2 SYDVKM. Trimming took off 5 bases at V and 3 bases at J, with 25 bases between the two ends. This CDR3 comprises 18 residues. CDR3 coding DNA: TGTGCCAGCAGTCCCCGGGGGATGGGGGGGAGGTCCGACTATGGCTACACCTTC. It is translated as CASSPRGMGGRSDYGYTF.

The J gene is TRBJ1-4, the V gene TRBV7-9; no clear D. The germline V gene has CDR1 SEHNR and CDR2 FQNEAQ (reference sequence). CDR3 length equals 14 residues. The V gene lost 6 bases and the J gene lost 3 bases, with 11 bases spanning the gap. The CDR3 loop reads CASSKELANEKLFF. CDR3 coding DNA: TGTGCCAGCAGTAAGGAGCTGGCTAATGAAAAACTGTTTTTT.

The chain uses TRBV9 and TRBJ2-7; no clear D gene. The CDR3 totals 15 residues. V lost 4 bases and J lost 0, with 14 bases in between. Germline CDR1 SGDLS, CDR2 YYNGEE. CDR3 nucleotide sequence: TGTGCCAGCAGCCTTAGAGACTCCAACTCCTACGAGCAGTACTTC. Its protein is CASSLRDSNSYEQYF.

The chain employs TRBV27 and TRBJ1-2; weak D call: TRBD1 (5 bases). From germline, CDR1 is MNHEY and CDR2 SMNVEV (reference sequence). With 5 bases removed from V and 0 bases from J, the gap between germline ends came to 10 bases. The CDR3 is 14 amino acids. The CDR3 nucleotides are TGTGCCAGCAGTGGGGGGGGGTCTAACTATGGCTACACCTTC. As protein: CASSGGGSNYGYTF.

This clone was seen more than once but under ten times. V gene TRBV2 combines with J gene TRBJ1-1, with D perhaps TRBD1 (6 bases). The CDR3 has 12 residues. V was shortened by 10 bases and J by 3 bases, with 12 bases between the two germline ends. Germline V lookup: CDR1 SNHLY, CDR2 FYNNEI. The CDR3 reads CATTQGYTEAFF. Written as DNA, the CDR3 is TGTGCCACGACACAGGGATACACTGAAGCTTTCTTT.

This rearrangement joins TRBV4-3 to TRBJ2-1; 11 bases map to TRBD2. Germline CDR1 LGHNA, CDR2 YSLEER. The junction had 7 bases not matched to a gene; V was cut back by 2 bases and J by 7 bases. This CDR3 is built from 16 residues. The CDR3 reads CASSQKLAGVRNEQFF. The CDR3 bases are TGCGCCAGCAGCCAAAAACTAGCGGGAGTCAGGAATGAGCAGTTCTTC.

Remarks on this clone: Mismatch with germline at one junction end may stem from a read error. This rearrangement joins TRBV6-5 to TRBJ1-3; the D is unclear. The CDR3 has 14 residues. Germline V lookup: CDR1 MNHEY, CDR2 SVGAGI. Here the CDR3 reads CASSYSSSGNTIHF. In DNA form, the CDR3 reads TGTGCCAGCAGTTACAGTAGCTCTGGAAACACCATACATTTT.